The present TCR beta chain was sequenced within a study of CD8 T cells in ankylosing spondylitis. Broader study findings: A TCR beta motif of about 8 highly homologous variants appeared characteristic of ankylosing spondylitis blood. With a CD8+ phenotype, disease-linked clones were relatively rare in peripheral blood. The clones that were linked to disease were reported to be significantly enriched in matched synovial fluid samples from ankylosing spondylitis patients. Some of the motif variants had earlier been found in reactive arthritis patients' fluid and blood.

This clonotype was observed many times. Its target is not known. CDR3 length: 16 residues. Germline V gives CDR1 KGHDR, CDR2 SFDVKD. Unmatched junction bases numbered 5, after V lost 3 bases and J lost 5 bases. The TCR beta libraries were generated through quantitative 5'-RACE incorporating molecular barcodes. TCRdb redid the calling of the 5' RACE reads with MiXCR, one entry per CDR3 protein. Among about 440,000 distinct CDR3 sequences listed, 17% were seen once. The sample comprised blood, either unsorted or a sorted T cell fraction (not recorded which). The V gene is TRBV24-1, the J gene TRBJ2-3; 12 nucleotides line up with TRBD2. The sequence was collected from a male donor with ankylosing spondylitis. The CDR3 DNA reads TGTGCCACCAGTGATGCTAGCGGGGGGGTTCTAGATACGCAGTATTTT. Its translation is CATSDASGGVLDTQYF.